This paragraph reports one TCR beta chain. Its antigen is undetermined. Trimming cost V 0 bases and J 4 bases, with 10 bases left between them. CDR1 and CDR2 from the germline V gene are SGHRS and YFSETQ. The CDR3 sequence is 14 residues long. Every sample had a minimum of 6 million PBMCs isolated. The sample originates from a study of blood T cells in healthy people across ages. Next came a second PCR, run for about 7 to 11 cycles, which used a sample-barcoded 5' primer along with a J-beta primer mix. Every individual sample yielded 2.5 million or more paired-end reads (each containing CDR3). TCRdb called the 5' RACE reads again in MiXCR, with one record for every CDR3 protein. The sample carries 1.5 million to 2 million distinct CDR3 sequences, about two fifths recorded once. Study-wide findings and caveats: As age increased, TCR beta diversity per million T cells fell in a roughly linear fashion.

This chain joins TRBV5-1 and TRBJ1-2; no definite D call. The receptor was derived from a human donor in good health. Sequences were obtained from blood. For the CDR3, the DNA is TGCGCCAGCAGCTTGGCCGTGCCCCTCTATGGCTACACCTTC. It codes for CASSLAVPLYGYTF.